This T cell receptor (beta chain) was captured in a study of T cell responses to AZD1222 COVID-19 vaccine. Whole-study findings and limits: Only 5 or 6 people who got AZD1222 tested seropositive at baseline.

Profiled with immunoSEQ multiplex PCR; TCRdb holds only in-frame clones, not every one. Among around 100,000 clones listed, 70% to 90% were seen once. Germline CDR1 GTSNPN, CDR2 SVGIG (reference sequence). The CDR3 loop spans 11 amino acids. With 8 bases removed from V and 4 bases from J, the gap between germline ends came to 11 bases. With respect to this clone: The antigen is unknown.

This specimen consisted of peripheral blood, obtained 28 days after the second AZD1222 dose. This sequence joins TRBV30 and TRBJ1-2; D ambiguous. This receptor was taken from an adult who received the AZD1222 COVID-19 vaccine. CDR3 DNA sequence: TGTGCCCTCCTGTCCGGCTATGGCTACACCTTC. It yields the protein CALLSGYGYTF.